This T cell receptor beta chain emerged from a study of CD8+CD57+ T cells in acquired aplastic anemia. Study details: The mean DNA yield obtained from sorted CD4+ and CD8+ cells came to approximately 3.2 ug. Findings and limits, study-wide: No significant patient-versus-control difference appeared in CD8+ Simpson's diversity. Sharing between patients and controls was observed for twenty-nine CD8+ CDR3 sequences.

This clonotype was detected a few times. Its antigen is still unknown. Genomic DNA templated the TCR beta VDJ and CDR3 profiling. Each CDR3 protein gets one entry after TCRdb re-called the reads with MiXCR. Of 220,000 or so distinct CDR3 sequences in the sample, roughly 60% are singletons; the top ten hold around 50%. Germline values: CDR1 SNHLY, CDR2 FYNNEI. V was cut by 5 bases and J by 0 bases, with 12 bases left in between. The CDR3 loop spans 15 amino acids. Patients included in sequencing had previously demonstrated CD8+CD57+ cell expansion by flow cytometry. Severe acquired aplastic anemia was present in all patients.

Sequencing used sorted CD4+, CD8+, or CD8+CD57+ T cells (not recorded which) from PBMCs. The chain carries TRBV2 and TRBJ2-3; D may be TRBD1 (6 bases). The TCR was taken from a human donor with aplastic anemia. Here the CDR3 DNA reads TGTGCCAGCAGTATAGGGACAACTAGCACAGATACGCAGTATTTT. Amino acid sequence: CASSIGTTSTDTQYF.